The entry that follows covers one T cell receptor beta chain sequence. The junction departs from germline at one end; a sequencing error may be responsible. All enrollees were about 18 to 89 years old and from roughly 26 US areas. Recovered status applied to Cohort 3 donors who had two consecutive negative PCRs. It also applied to those with clearance or with symptom resolution. This sample stems from a study of blood T cell repertoires in COVID-19. As for the study in general: Spain, Italy and the United States supplied samples that represented acute and convalescent COVID-19. Sources were T cells, B-cell-depleted T cells, or PBMCs; the material itself was cDNA or gDNA.

Sequenced by immunoSEQ multiplex PCR; TCRdb stores in-frame clones only, minus some. The table includes around 200,000 clones, 81% detected once. The germline CDR1 and CDR2 sequences are SEHNR and FQNEAQ (reference sequence). The CDR3 spans 13 residues. The chain recombines TRBV7-9 with TRBJ2-7; no definite D call. This receptor was identified in a middle-aged man who had recovered from COVID-19. Sequencing used PBMCs or T cells enriched from blood (not recorded which). Written as DNA, the CDR3 is TGTGCCAGCAGTTTAGGGAAAGCGAACGAGCAGTACTTC. It is translated as CASSLGKANEQYF.